This T cell receptor (beta chain) was identified in a study of CD8 T cells in ankylosing spondylitis (TCRdb year 2017). In terms of the full investigation: T cell receptor beta repertoires were profiled in healthy donors and ankylosing spondylitis patients so that disease-linked TCR variants could be found. The full study cohort was made up of roughly 25 ankylosing spondylitis patients and 95 to 130 healthy donors. Peripheral blood samples were taken, and synovial fluid was additionally collected from ankylosing spondylitis patients.

Sequencing took place on an Illumina HiSeq 2500. Quantitative 5'-RACE with molecular barcodes was the method used to prepare the TCR beta libraries. As for the authors' bioinformatics: A new computational method based on a probabilistic model of VDJ rearrangement was used to identify disease-linked TCR variants. The public reads were run again by TCRdb, first through fastp at Q25 and then through MiXCR, and only productive beta chains were kept. Every distinct CDR3 protein forms one entry, paired with its most common genes and DNA. TCRdb, not the authors, supplied the V and J calls. This sample has 200,000 to 250,000 distinct CDR3 sequences in its table, and 7.3% of those were observed once. Approximately 15% of the sample goes to the ten largest clones. General study outcomes and caveats: The disease-linked clones were reported to be significantly enriched in matched synovial fluid samples from ankylosing spondylitis patients. Blood from ankylosing spondylitis patients appeared to be characterized by a TCR beta motif made up of several highly homologous amino acid variants. Some motif variants were previously reported in synovial fluid and blood of reactive arthritis patients, suggesting common disease-initiation mechanisms. The disease-linked clones had a CD8+ phenotype and were found at relatively low frequencies in peripheral blood.

This clonotype was detected many times. What this receptor recognizes is not known. One base away there is no much larger clone; base qualities are not given. For CDR1 and CDR2, the germline V gene (reference sequence) lists SEHNR and FQNEAQ. For this chain, trimming is 5 bases at the V end and 1 base at the J end, and the number of junction bases without a gene match is 9. Reading from cysteine to phenylalanine, the CDR3 counts 17 amino acids. Only CDR3 DNA is held: 51 bases, read in frame from base 1. The chain joins TRBV7-9 to TRBJ2-7; 12 bases in between match TRBD2. Source material: blood, either unsorted or a sorted T cell fraction (not recorded which). The TCR originated in a male donor with ankylosing spondylitis. Here the CDR3 is given as CASSKGASGRESYEQYF. In nucleotide form, the sequence is TGTGCCAGCAGCAAGGGGGCTAGCGGGAGGGAATCCTACGAGCAGTACTTC.